The 3 T cell receptor beta chains below all came from one sample that was sequenced in a study of OX40 agonist ivuxolimab in advanced cancers. Library generation was performed with the immunoSEQ multiplex PCR assay. TCRdb limited this immuneACCESS table to in-frame rearrangements with V and J called. A share of clones is missing; checked studies link under half to unresolved V genes, and the rest is unexplained. The sample table contains about 45,000 clones; only one count was recorded for 88% of them. The ten largest clonotypes hold over 1% of the sample. The source was CD4+ or CD8+ T cells sorted from blood, collected in a trial of the OX40 agonist ivuxolimab. These receptors came from an adult with an advanced solid tumor such as melanoma, head and neck, liver or kidney cancer.

V usage is TRBV7-8 and J usage is TRBJ1-4; weak D call: TRBD1 (5 bases). In germline, CDR1 is SGHVS, CDR2 FQNEAQ. The CDR3 totals 15 residues. The V gene lost 4 bases and the J gene lost 2 bases, with 11 bases spanning the gap. The CDR3 coding sequence is TGTGCCAGCAGCTCCTCCAGGGTGACTAATGAAAAACTGTTTTTT. Translated, it gives CASSSSRVTNEKLFF.

The rearrangement uses TRBV9 and TRBJ2-2, with D possibly being TRBD1 (6 bases). V lost 5 bases, J lost 4 bases, and 15 bases lay in between. Germline assignment: CDR1 SGDLS and CDR2 YYNGEE. This CDR3 region has 15 residues. This chain's CDR3 is CASSELGHRTGELFF. Written as DNA, the CDR3 is TGTGCCAGCAGTGAGCTGGGACATCGCACCGGGGAGCTGTTTTTT.

The rearrangement links TRBV4-2 to TRBJ1-5; 9 bases are shared with TRBD1. The germline gives CDR1 LGHNA, CDR2 YNFKEQ. The CDR3 sequence is 16 residues long. Trimming took 1 base from V and 3 from J; bases not matched to a gene: 4. CDR3: CASSQGTGVNNQPQHF. In nucleotides, the CDR3 is TGTGCCAGCAGCCAAGGGACAGGGGTTAACAATCAGCCCCAGCATTTT.